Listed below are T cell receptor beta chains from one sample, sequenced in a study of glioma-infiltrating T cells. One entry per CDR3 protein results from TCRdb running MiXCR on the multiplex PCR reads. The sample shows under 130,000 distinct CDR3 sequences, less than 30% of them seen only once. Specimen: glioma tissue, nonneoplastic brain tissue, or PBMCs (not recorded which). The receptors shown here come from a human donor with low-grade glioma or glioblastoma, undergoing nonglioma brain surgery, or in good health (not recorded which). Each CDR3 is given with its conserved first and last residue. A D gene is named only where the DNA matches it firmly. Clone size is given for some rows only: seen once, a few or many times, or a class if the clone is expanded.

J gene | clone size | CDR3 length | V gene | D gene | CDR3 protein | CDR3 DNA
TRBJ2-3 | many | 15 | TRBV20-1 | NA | CSAGPPTGSQDTQYF | TGCAGTGCTGGACCCCCGACAGGTTCCCAAGATACGCAGTATTTT
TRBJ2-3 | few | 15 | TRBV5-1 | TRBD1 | CASSLPGTGTHTQYF | TGCGCCAGCAGCTTGCCCGGGACAGGGACACATACGCAGTATTTT
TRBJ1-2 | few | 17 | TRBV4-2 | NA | CASSQDFIGNSNYGYTF | TGTGCCAGCAGCCAAGATTTTATTGGCAACTCCAACTATGGCTACACCTTC
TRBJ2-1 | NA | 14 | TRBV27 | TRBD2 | CASSLREVDNEQFF | TGTGCCAGCAGTTTACGGGAGGTGGACAATGAGCAGTTCTTC
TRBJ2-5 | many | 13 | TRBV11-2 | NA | CASSLAGWETQYF | TGTGCCAGCAGCTTAGCCGGGTGGGAGACCCAGTACTTC
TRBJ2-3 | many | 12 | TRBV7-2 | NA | CASSRTRDTQYF | TGTGCCAGCAGCCGGACTCGAGATACGCAGTATTTT
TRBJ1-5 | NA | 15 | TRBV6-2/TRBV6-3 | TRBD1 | CASSLKTGRNQPEHF | TGTGCCAGCAGCTTAAAGACAGGGCGTAATCAGCCCGAGCATTTT
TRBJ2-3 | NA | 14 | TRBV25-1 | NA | CASSEYDGSDTQYF | TGTGCCAGCAGTGAATACGACGGGTCAGATACGCAGTATTTT
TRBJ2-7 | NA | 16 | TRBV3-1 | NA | CASSQGAGLKSYEQYF | TGTGCCAGCAGCCAGGGGGCCGGGTTGAAGTCCTACGAGCAGTACTTC
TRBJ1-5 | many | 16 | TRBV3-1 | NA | CASSQGGVWSNQPQHF | TGTGCCAGCAGCCAAGGAGGGGTTTGGAGCAATCAGCCCCAGCATTTT
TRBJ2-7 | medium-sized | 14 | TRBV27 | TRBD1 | CASSFGTGGYEQYF | TGTGCCAGCAGTTTCGGGACAGGGGGCTACGAGCAGTACTTC
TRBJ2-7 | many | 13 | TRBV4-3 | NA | CASSPTQGYEQYF | TGCGCCAGCAGCCCGACACAGGGCTACGAGCAGTACTTC
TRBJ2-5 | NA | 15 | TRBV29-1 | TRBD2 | CSAIPLAGEQETQYF | TGCAGCGCTATACCACTAGCGGGGGAGCAAGAGACCCAGTACTTC
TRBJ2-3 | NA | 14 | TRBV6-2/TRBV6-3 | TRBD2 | CASSRAGITDTQYF | TGTGCCAGCAGTCGAGCGGGGATCACAGATACGCAGTATTTT
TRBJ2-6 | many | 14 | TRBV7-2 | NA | CASSLESGANVLTF | TGTGCCAGCAGCCTTGAGTCTGGGGCCAACGTCCTGACTTTC
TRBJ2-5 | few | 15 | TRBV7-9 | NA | CASSSNGISQETQYF | TGTGCCAGCAGCTCTAATGGGATCTCTCAAGAGACCCAGTACTTC
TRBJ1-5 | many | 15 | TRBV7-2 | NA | CASSLDPSGNQPQHF | TGTGCCAGCAGCCTGGACCCTAGTGGCAATCAGCCCCAGCATTTT
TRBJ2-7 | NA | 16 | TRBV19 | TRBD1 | CVSSTSRPRQGGEQYF | TGTGTCAGTAGTACCTCCAGGCCTCGACAGGGCGGCGAGCAGTACTTC
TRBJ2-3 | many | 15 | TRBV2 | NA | CASSKAGTSDDTQYF | TGTGCCAGCAGTAAAGCCGGGACCTCCGACGATACGCAGTATTTT
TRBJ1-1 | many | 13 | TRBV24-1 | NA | CATSDFGQSEAFF | TGTGCCACCAGTGATTTCGGACAGAGTGAAGCTTTCTTT
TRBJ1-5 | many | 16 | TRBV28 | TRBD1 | CASSLQPGQANQPQHF | TGTGCCAGCAGTTTGCAACCGGGACAGGCTAATCAGCCCCAGCATTTT
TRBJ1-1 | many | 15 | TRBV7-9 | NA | CASSRAFGVYTEAFF | TGTGCCAGCAGCCGCGCCTTTGGGGTTTACACTGAAGCTTTCTTT
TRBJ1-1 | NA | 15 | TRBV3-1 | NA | CASSQGRVYLTEAFF | TGTGCCAGCAGCCAAGGTCGCGTATATCTCACTGAAGCTTTCTTT
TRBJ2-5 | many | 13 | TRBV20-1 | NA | CSARGTVQETQYF | TGCAGTGCTAGAGGGACAGTACAAGAGACCCAGTACTTC
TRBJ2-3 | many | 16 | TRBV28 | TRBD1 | CASSPPDRGWTDTQYF | TGTGCCAGCAGTCCTCCCGACAGGGGTTGGACAGATACGCAGTATTTT
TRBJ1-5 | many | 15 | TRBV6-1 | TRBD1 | CASRARDRHNQPQHF | TGTGCCAGCCGCGCCCGGGACAGACACAATCAGCCCCAGCATTTT
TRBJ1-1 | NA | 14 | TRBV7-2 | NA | CASNYRVLNTQAFF | TGTGCCAGCAACTACCGGGTTCTGAACACTCAAGCTTTCTTT
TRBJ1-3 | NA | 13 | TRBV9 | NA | CASSGVLRNTIYF | TGTGCCAGCAGCGGGGTCCTCCGAAACACCATATATTTT
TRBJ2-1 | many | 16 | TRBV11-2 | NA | CASSLYLGLTYNEQFF | TGTGCCAGCAGCTTATATTTGGGCCTGACCTACAATGAGCAGTTCTTC
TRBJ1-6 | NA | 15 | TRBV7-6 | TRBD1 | CASNSDRQGNSPLHF | TGTGCCAGCAACTCCGACCGACAGGGTAATTCACCCCTCCACTTT
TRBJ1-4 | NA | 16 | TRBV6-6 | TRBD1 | CASSWGGGRTNEKLFF | TGTGCCAGCAGTTGGGGAGGGGGCAGAACTAATGAAAAACTGTTTTTT
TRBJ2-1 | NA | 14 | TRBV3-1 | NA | CASSPRLVVNEQLF | TGTGCCAGCAGCCCTAGACTAGTTGTCAATGAGCAGCTCTTC
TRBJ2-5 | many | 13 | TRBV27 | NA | CASSHGGQETQYF | TGTGCCAGCAGTCATGGAGGGCAAGAGACCCAGTACTTC
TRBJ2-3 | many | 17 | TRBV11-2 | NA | CASSLDSQQAGTDTQYF | TGTGCCAGCAGCTTAGATTCTCAGCAGGCCGGAACAGATACGCAGTATTTT
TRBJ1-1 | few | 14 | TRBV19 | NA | CASTTKGGGTEAFF | TGTGCCAGTACCACTAAGGGAGGGGGCACTGAAGCTTTCTTT